Listed here are 25 T cell receptor beta chains from one sample, sequenced in a study of blood T cell repertoires in COVID-19. Measured with immunoSEQ multiplex PCR; TCRdb has only the in-frame clones, and not every one. The sample contains fewer than 200,000 clones, 80% of which appear only once. The material sequenced was peripheral blood. All receptors come from a man in his 60s with acute or convalescent COVID-19.

This clone appeared a few times. The gene calls are TRBV6-1 and TRBJ1-4; tentatively, D is TRBD1 (6 bases). This CDR3 spans 16 amino acids. V lost 3 bases and J lost 4, with 15 bases in between. Germline assignment: CDR1 MNHNS and CDR2 SASEGT. CDR3 loop: CASSEEGGTHNEKLFF. The CDR3 DNA sequence: TGTGCCAGCAGTGAGGAGGGGGGGACCCATAATGAAAAACTGTTTTTT.

This chain connects TRBV5-4 to TRBJ2-1, with 8 bases aligning to TRBD2. Trimming took 4 bases from V and 9 from J; bases not matched to a gene: 9. The CDR3 sequence is 14 residues long. Germline CDR1 SGHNT, CDR2 YYREEE (reference sequence). The CDR3 reads CASSPEGLAGEQFF. CDR3 sequence (DNA): TGTGCCAGCAGCCCAGAGGGGCTAGCGGGTGAGCAGTTCTTC. The whole variable domain, filled in from reference TRBV5-4 and TRBJ2-1, reads ETGVTQSPTHLIKTRGQQVTLRCSSQSGHNTVSWYQQALGQGPQFIFQYYREEENGRGNFPPRFSGLQFPNYSSELNVNALELDDSALYLCASSPEGLAGEQFFGPGTRLTVL.

V and J are TRBV14 and TRBJ2-7; 12 nucleotides align to TRBD1. With V trimmed by 4 bases and J by 2 bases, 12 bases remained unmatched. CDR3 length: 18 residues. Per germline, CDR1 SGHDN and CDR2 FVKESK. Here the CDR3 reads CASSPSPGQGARTYEQYF. The CDR3 DNA reads TGTGCCAGCAGCCCATCCCCGGGACAGGGGGCGCGAACCTACGAGCAGTACTTC. The entire variable domain, with the rest obtained from reference TRBV14 and TRBJ2-7, is as follows: EAGVTQFPSHSVIEKGQTVTLRCDPISGHDNLYWYRRVMGKEIKFLLHFVKESKQDESGMPNNRFLAERTGGTYSTLKVQPAELEDSGVYFCASSPSPGQGARTYEQYFGPGTRLTVT.

The genes are TRBV6-2 or TRBV6-3 and TRBJ1-5, with D perhaps matching TRBD1 (6 bases). Trimming left V 0 bases short and J 1 base short, with 22 bases between. CDR1 and CDR2 from the germline V gene are MNHEY and SVGEGT. The length of the CDR3 is 20 residues. CDR3 bases: TGTGCCAGCAGTTACTCGTCCAGGGGAAACGTCGGGACAAGCAATCAGCCCCAGCATTTT. Protein sequence: CASSYSSRGNVGTSNQPQHF.

This chain connects TRBV3-1 (or the pseudogene TRBV3-2) to TRBJ2-5; TRBD2 might be the D (8 bases). Per the germline V gene, CDR1 is LGHDT and CDR2 is YNNKEL (reference sequence). V was cut by 0 bases and J by 7 bases, with 21 bases left in between. The CDR3 is 17 residues long. DNA of the CDR3: TGTGCCAGCAGCCAAGACCCGGGAGGGGGCGCGGGTGGGACCCAGTACTTC. Translating it yields CASSQDPGGGAGGTQYF.

The chain couples TRBV2 to TRBJ1-5, with a weak D call TRBD1 (5 bases). V was pared by 4 bases and J by 2 bases, with 12 bases between. Germline-derived CDR1 and CDR2 are SNHLY and FYNNEI. This CDR3 is 15 amino acids long. CDR3 region: CASSAETRGNQPQHF. In DNA, the CDR3 is TGTGCCAGCAGTGCAGAGACCAGGGGCAATCAGCCCCAGCATTTT.

The rearrangement joins TRBV19 to TRBJ1-5; D unresolved. CDR3 size: 16 residues. Germline CDR1 and CDR2: LNHDA and SQIVND (reference sequence). Trimming stripped 3 bases from V and 1 base from J, with 13 bases between. CDR3 sequence reads: CASSMMLRVSNQPQHF. The CDR3 DNA reads TGTGCCAGTAGTATGATGTTGCGGGTGAGCAATCAGCCCCAGCATTTT.

The chain employs TRBV4-2 and TRBJ2-1, with D possibly TRBD2 on 5 matching bases. Germline V CDR1 and CDR2: LGHNA, YNFKEQ. This CDR3 contains 17 residues. The V end lost 2 bases, the J end lost 0 bases, and 14 bases lay between the germline ends. The CDR3 bases are TGTGCCAGCAGCCAACAAGGACTGCTAGACTCCTACAATGAGCAGTTCTTC. It codes for CASSQQGLLDSYNEQFF.

This chain links TRBV2 with TRBJ2-3; 12 bases map to TRBD2. The CDR3 has 15 amino acids. The trim removed 6 bases at V and 4 bases at J, leaving 5 bases unmatched. The germline V gene encodes CDR1 SNHLY and CDR2 FYNNEI. As DNA, the CDR3 is TGTGCCAGCAGACGGACTAGCGGGATGTCAGATACGCAGTATTTT. Its protein product is CASRRTSGMSDTQYF.

This rearrangement joins TRBV6-5 to TRBJ1-3; D not certain. In germline, CDR1 is MNHEY, CDR2 SVGAGI. Trimming stripped 2 bases from V and 0 bases from J, with 5 bases between. The CDR3 consists of 14 residues. CDR3 DNA: TGTGCCAGCAGTTACCTCTCCTCTGGAAACACCATATATTTT. It codes for CASSYLSSGNTIYF.

This chain connects TRBV9 to TRBJ2-1; the match to TRBD2 covers 16 bases. The CDR3 covers 18 residues. Germline V CDR1 and CDR2: SGDLS, YYNGEE. After removal of 2 bases from V and 4 bases from J, the junction contained 6 bases not matched to a gene. The CDR3 sequence is CASSVGTSGRAFYNEQFF. Here the CDR3 DNA reads TGTGCCAGCAGCGTTGGGACTAGCGGGAGGGCCTTTTACAATGAGCAGTTCTTC.

This rearrangement joins TRBV19 to TRBJ1-1; a possible D gene is TRBD1 (6 bases). The germline gives CDR1 LNHDA, CDR2 SQIVND (reference sequence). Trimming pared 1 base from V and 0 bases from J, leaving 18 bases between. This CDR3 is 18 amino acids long. The CDR3 DNA reads as TGTGCCAGTAGTATAGGAGGGACAAAAACCCTTTTGAACACTGAAGCTTTCTTT. It encodes CASSIGGTKTLLNTEAFF.

This clone occurred a few times. One junction end disagrees with the germline gene, perhaps due to a read error. The chain couples TRBV6-4 to TRBJ1-5, with D possibly matching TRBD1 (5 bases). The CDR3 has 8 residues. CDR1 and CDR2 (germline): MRHNA, SNTAGT. The CDR3 nucleotides read TGTGCCAGCAGTGTCGGGGGGTTT. It codes for CASSVGGF.

V is TRBV14 and J is TRBJ1-6, with TRBD1 matching over 10 bases. The CDR3 is made up of 14 amino acids. Germline lookup yields CDR1 SGHDN and CDR2 FVKESK. The ends lost 5 bases at V and 11 bases at J; junction bases unmatched: 6. This CDR3 is CASSVGQGTTPLHF. In DNA form, the CDR3 reads TGTGCCAGCAGCGTGGGACAGGGGACGACACCCCTCCACTTT.

The chain recombines TRBV19 with TRBJ1-1; TRBD1 aligns across 8 bases. The CDR3 contains 14 residues. Germline V gives CDR1 LNHDA, CDR2 SQIVND (reference sequence). CDR3 sequence reads: CGSARQGAGTEAFF. DNA for the CDR3: TGTGGGAGTGCCCGCCAGGGGGCAGGCACTGAAGCTTTCTTT.

The rearrangement joins TRBV7-3 to TRBJ2-6; the D gene is possibly TRBD2 (5 bases). The CDR3 spans 19 residues. V was trimmed by 1 base and J by 2 bases, leaving 18 bases between them. From germline, CDR1 is SGHTA and CDR2 FQGTGA. The chain's CDR3 is CASSLKGWDEGTGANVLTF. The CDR3 DNA reads as TGTGCCAGCAGCTTAAAAGGATGGGATGAGGGAACTGGGGCCAACGTCCTGACTTTC.

The chain recombines TRBV14 with TRBJ2-3; no reliable D call. CDR1 is SGHDN, CDR2 FVKESK, per germline. The CDR3 is made up of 12 amino acids. Trimming stripped 4 bases from V and 2 bases from J, with 4 bases between. CDR3 nucleotide sequence: TGTGCCAGCAGCCTTATCACAGATACGCAGTATTTT. Protein product: CASSLITDTQYF.

Turning to this clone: Other DNA sequences in this specimen translate into the identical CDR3. The chain has TRBV9 and TRBJ1-2, with D perhaps matching TRBD1 (6 bases). The CDR3 totals 13 residues. From germline, CDR1 is SGDLS and CDR2 YYNGEE. Trimming took 3 bases from V and 2 from J, leaving 8 bases between them. Here the CDR3 reads CASSGTGNYGYTF. The DNA for the CDR3 is TGTGCCAGCAGCGGAACAGGGAACTATGGCTACACCTTC.

The J gene is TRBJ2-7, the V gene TRBV3-1 (or the pseudogene TRBV3-2); unclear D gene. With 5 bases removed from V and 2 bases from J, the gap between germline ends came to 13 bases. This CDR3 is 14 amino acids long. Per the germline V gene, CDR1 is LGHDT and CDR2 is YNNKEL (reference sequence). CDR3 sequence (DNA): TGTGCCAGCAGCTCTCGGGTAAACGCCTACGAGCAGTACTTC. It specifies CASSSRVNAYEQYF.

The chain uses TRBV9 and TRBJ2-7; tentatively, D is TRBD2 (5 bases). The CDR3 is made up of 15 amino acids. The germline V and J ends were trimmed by 4 bases and 2 bases, with 16 bases remaining between them. Germline values: CDR1 SGDLS, CDR2 YYNGEE. In DNA form, the CDR3 reads TGTGCCAGCAGCCCCTCGGGAACGAGCCCCTACGAGCAGTACTTC. This encodes CASSPSGTSPYEQYF.

The V call is TRBV5-1, the J call TRBJ2-7, with no clear D. Germline lookup yields CDR1 SGHRS and CDR2 YFSETQ. V lost 1 base to trimming and J lost 6 bases, with 14 bases between them. The CDR3 has 14 residues. The DNA of the CDR3 is TGCGCCAGCAGCTTGCCGGTTACCACGGGCGAGCAGTACTTC. Protein: CASSLPVTTGEQYF. The full variable domain, its missing parts supplied by reference TRBV5-1 and TRBJ2-7, is KAGVTQTPRYLIKTRGQQVTLSCSPISGHRSVSWYQQTPGQGLQFLFEYFSETQRNKGNFPGRFSGRQFSNSRSEMNVSTLELGDSALYLCASSLPVTTGEQYFGPGTRLTVT.

This clone appeared a few times. The gene calls are TRBV2 and TRBJ1-4; maybe TRBD1 (6 bases). Germline values: CDR1 SNHLY, CDR2 FYNNEI. There are 14 residues in the CDR3. The ends were cut back, 5 bases at V and 8 bases at J, with 15 bases in the middle. The CDR3 region is CASSSQGVGEKLFF. In nucleotides, the CDR3 is TGTGCCAGCAGTTCACAGGGTGTCGGGGAAAAACTGTTTTTT.

The V gene is TRBV7-3, the J gene TRBJ2-7, with 8 bases aligning to TRBD1. The CDR3 has 15 amino acids. V lost 5 bases and J lost 0; bases outside the gene matches: 6. The germline CDR1 and CDR2 sequences are SGHTA and FQGTGA. The DNA for the CDR3 is TGTGCCAGCAGCCCGACAGGGGCGATCTCCTACGAGCAGTACTTC. Amino acid sequence: CASSPTGAISYEQYF.

CDR3 sequence reads: CASSSGVQFF. The CDR3 coding sequence is TGTGCCAGCAGCTCGGGGGTGCAGTTCTTC. V usage is TRBV7-9 and J usage is TRBJ2-1, with D possibly matching TRBD2 (6 bases). This CDR3 has 10 residues. Per germline, CDR1 SEHNR and CDR2 FQNEAQ (reference sequence). The ends were cut back, 4 bases at V and 12 bases at J, with 7 bases in the middle.

The chain uses TRBV29-1 and TRBJ2-7; tentative D call: TRBD1 (5 bases). Trimming removed 7 bases at V and 1 base at J, with 20 bases between. The CDR3 consists of 15 residues. CDR1 and CDR2 from the germline V gene are SQVTM and ANQGSEA. CDR3 sequence: CSAQITIDSSYEQYF. The CDR3 nucleotides read TGCAGCGCACAGATTACTATTGACAGTTCCTACGAGCAGTACTTC.